The T cell receptor beta chain under discussion was sequenced for a study of response to subunit inactivated influenza vaccine. TCRdb analysed the RT-PCR reads with MiXCR anew, one entry per CDR3 protein. The sample comprises more than 700,000 distinct CDR3 sequences, around 21% of which are singletons, and approximately 10% rests with the top ten. Whole-study findings and limits: The authors suggested that few new T cells are recruited per seasonal influenza vaccination.

Turning to this clonotype: What it binds is unknown.

CDR1 MNHNS and CDR2 SASEGT come from the germline V gene. This CDR3 region has 15 residues. The V gene lost 2 bases and the J gene lost 0 bases, with 9 bases spanning the gap. The chain is built from TRBV6-1 and TRBJ2-3; maybe TRBD1 (6 bases). This sample comprised PBMCs from blood, obtained roughly 5 days after vaccination. This clonotype was sampled from a man aged 45-65 years who received an inactivated influenza vaccine. The CDR3 loop reads CASSEIRGSTDTQYF. CDR3 sequence (DNA): TGTGCCAGCAGTGAAATCAGGGGAAGCACAGATACGCAGTATTTT.